The 25 T cell receptor beta chains presented below share a single source sample, sequenced in a study of regulatory T cells in long-lasting Graves disease. To make TCR beta libraries, researchers used iRepertoire HTBI primers and Arm-PCR of CDR3 regions. TCRdb fed the multiplex PCR reads into MiXCR, producing one record per CDR3 protein. Of approximately 480,000 distinct CDR3 sequences in the sample, around 16% are singletons; the top ten hold 12%. Sample time point: newly diagnosed GD, antithyroid drugs for less than 3 months. With RNA extracted from PBMCs as input, the TCR library was made. The same data also went into a second study, on T cells in Graves' hyperthyroidism and ophthalmopathy.

The input for sequencing was peripheral blood mononuclear cells (PBMCs), taken at new diagnosis, from a patient treated with antithyroid drugs. These receptors came from a man aged 35 to 55 with Graves disease.

This clonotype showed up just a few times. The CDR3 sequence: CSVYRRTNEKLFF. Written as DNA, the CDR3 is TGCAGCGTCTACCGGAGGACTAATGAAAAACTGTTTTTT. The V gene is TRBV29-1, the J gene TRBJ1-4; D call uncertain. V lost 6 bases and J 2 bases, leaving 10 bases between the germline ends. In germline, CDR1 is SQVTM, CDR2 ANQGSEA. This CDR3 has 13 residues.

The rearrangement joins TRBV10-3 to TRBJ2-7, with 10 bases that match TRBD1. CDR1 and CDR2 from the germline V gene are ENHRY and SYGVKD. The CDR3 has 15 amino acids. Trimming cost V 5 bases and J 2 bases; bases outside gene matches: 6. The CDR3, as DNA: TGTGCCATCAGTAACCGGGACAGGGGTCCCTACGAGCAGTACTTC. Protein sequence: CAISNRDRGPYEQYF.

The J gene is TRBJ2-7, the V gene TRBV10-3, with D hard to call. This CDR3 has 14 residues. CDR1 ENHRY and CDR2 SYGVKD come from the germline V gene. V was trimmed by 4 bases and J by 0 bases, leaving 10 bases between them. The CDR3 coding sequence is TGTGCCATCAGTGGAACTAACCCCTCCTACGAGCAGTACTTC. It encodes CAISGTNPSYEQYF.

At least ten counts were recorded for this clonotype. The rearrangement uses TRBV30 and TRBJ1-5; 7 bases are shared with TRBD1. V shed 3 bases and J 5 bases; nucleotides not matched to a gene: 7. CDR1 GTSNPN and CDR2 SVGIG come from the germline V gene (reference sequence). There are 14 residues in the CDR3. This CDR3 reads CAWREQGRHQPQHF. CDR3 nucleotides: TGTGCCTGGAGGGAACAGGGGCGGCATCAGCCCCAGCATTTT.

This clonotype has a count of ten or more. The chain links TRBV6-5 to TRBJ1-1; no definite D call. There are 13 residues in the CDR3. The germline V gene has CDR1 MNHEY and CDR2 SVGAGI. V was shortened by 0 bases and J by 1 base, with 3 bases between the two germline ends. Here the CDR3 DNA reads TGTGCCAGCAGTTACTCGAAGAACACTGAAGCTTTCTTT. It yields the protein CASSYSKNTEAFF.

This clonotype has at least ten counts. This chain connects TRBV5-1 to TRBJ2-5; D is perhaps TRBD1 (6 bases). V was clipped by 3 bases and J by 0 bases, with 15 bases between them. The germline V gene encodes CDR1 SGHRS and CDR2 YFSETQ. This CDR3 is 16 amino acids long. CDR3 loop: CASSSTPGTHQETQYF. The CDR3 nucleotides are TGCGCCAGCAGCTCCACCCCCGGGACACACCAAGAGACCCAGTACTTC.

This clonotype was picked up a small number of times. This chain connects TRBV20-1 to TRBJ2-5; 7 bases are shared with TRBD2. Germline V gene data show CDR1 as DFQATT and CDR2 as SNEGSKA (reference sequence). Trimming took 0 bases from V and 5 from J; bases not matched to a gene: 6. This CDR3 region has 14 residues. For the CDR3, the DNA is TGCAGTGCTAGAGATCCTCTGGGGGGGGAGACCCAGTACTTC. It translates to CSARDPLGGETQYF.

This clonotype was counted only a few times. The chain uses TRBV27 and TRBJ2-7, with 11 bases aligning to TRBD1. The length of the CDR3 is 14 residues. Trimming cost V 2 bases and J 5 bases; bases outside gene matches: 2. CDR1 is MNHEY and CDR2 is SMNVEV in the germline V gene (reference sequence). The CDR3 nucleotides are TGTGCCAGCAGTTTAGGACAGGGGGCTGACGAGCAGTACTTC. This codes for CASSLGQGADEQYF.

This clonotype was counted many times. V and J are TRBV6-1 and TRBJ1-5; 7 bases align to TRBD1. The CDR3 length is 12 residues. The germline CDR1 and CDR2 sequences are MNHNS and SASEGT. With 6 bases clipped from V and 7 bases from J, the junction kept 3 bases outside the gene matches. For the CDR3, the DNA is TGTGCCAGCAGGTCAGGGGGACAGCCCCAGCATTTT. Translating it yields CASRSGGQPQHF.

This clonotype has at least ten counts. V usage is TRBV6-5 and J usage is TRBJ2-5; D is perhaps TRBD2 (5 bases). Germline V gene data show CDR1 as MNHEY and CDR2 as SVGAGI. Trimming pared 0 bases from V and 6 bases from J, leaving 14 bases between. This CDR3 has 15 residues. The CDR3 DNA is TGTGCCAGCAGTTACTCGACGTCGGGGTCAAAGACCCAGTACTTC. It encodes CASSYSTSGSKTQYF.

This clonotype was observed at least ten times. The chain couples TRBV27 to TRBJ2-4; D remains ambiguous. This CDR3 has 16 amino acids. CDR1 is MNHEY, CDR2 SMNVEV, per germline (reference sequence). V was trimmed by 2 bases and J by 1 base, leaving 12 bases between them. This chain's CDR3 is CASSLIAGAAKNIQYF. The CDR3 region has the DNA TGTGCCAGCAGTTTAATTGCCGGAGCGGCCAAAAACATTCAGTACTTC.

This clonotype was detected ten times or more. The CDR3 bases are TGTGCCAGCAGTTTGACAGGGGCAGATACGCAGTATTTT. It is translated as CASSLTGADTQYF. The chain is built from TRBV28 and TRBJ2-3; TRBD1 agrees at 8 bases. CDR1 MDHEN and CDR2 SYDVKM come from the germline V gene. The V and J ends lost 3 bases and 4 bases, in that order; junction bases with no gene match: 0. The CDR3 has 13 amino acids.

Note on this clonotype: Since a much larger clone is just one base distant, this may be a read error. This chain joins TRBV11-3 and TRBJ2-1; 12 bases fit TRBD2. The V gene end was trimmed by 5 bases and the J gene end by 6 bases; junction bases not matched to a gene: 5. The CDR3 is 15 amino acids. The germline V gene encodes CDR1 SGHNT and CDR2 YENEEA. The CDR3 bases are TGTGCCAGCAGCCGACTAGCGGGAGATTGCAATGAGCAGTTCTTC. This encodes CASSRLAGDCNEQFF.

This clonotype appeared a few times. The V call is TRBV7-8, the J call TRBJ2-1; unclear D gene. V lost 3 bases to trimming and J lost 6 bases, with 15 bases between them. CDR3 length: 15 amino acids. Germline assignment: CDR1 SGHVS and CDR2 FQNEAQ. The CDR3 coding sequence is TGTGCCAGCAGCTTGCTCCTTAACTTGGGCAATGAGCAGTTCTTC. It translates to CASSLLLNLGNEQFF.

The CDR3 spells CASSLGGQGAVTQYF. Here the CDR3 DNA reads TGCGCCAGCAGCTTGGGGGGACAGGGGGCCGTGACCCAGTACTTC. This chain links TRBV5-1 with TRBJ2-5; 12 nucleotides line up with TRBD1. Germline V gives CDR1 SGHRS, CDR2 YFSETQ. Trimming removed 0 bases from V and 7 bases from J; junction bases left unmatched: 4. The length of the CDR3 is 15 residues.

For this clonotype: A much larger clone differs from this one at a single base, so this may be a read error. The chain carries TRBV6-2 or TRBV6-3 and TRBJ2-3, with a weak D call TRBD1 (5 bases). The ends were cut back, 5 bases at V and 0 bases at J, with 15 bases in the middle. The CDR3 runs 16 residues. CDR1 and CDR2 (germline): MNHEY, SVGEGT. The CDR3 region has the DNA TGTGCCAGCAGTGCCTCGCAGGACACTAGCACAGATACGCAGTATTTT. As protein: CASSASQDTSTDTQYF.

This clonotype has ten or more counts. The chain uses TRBV2 and TRBJ2-2, with 9 positions matching TRBD1. The CDR3 sequence is 15 residues long. Trimming removed 5 bases from V and 4 bases from J; junction bases left unmatched: 5. Germline V CDR1 and CDR2: SNHLY, FYNNEI. CDR3 in amino acids: CASSLQGAGTGELFF. Written as DNA, the CDR3 is TGTGCCAGCAGTCTACAGGGGGCGGGCACCGGGGAGCTGTTTTTT.

This clonotype has only a few counts. The V gene is TRBV27, the J gene TRBJ2-7, with 9 bases that match TRBD1. This CDR3 is built from 14 residues. Per germline, CDR1 MNHEY and CDR2 SMNVEV (reference sequence). Trimming at V came to 6 bases and at J to 8 bases, leaving 11 bases not matched to a gene. Written as DNA, the CDR3 is TGTGCCAGCAGACCCCCGGGACAGGGAGGCAAGCAGTACTTC. It specifies CASRPPGQGGKQYF.

There are many counts of this clonotype. The rearrangement joins TRBV7-9 to TRBJ1-2; no clear D. V lost 1 base and J lost 2, with 8 bases in between. This CDR3 has 14 amino acids. Germline loops: CDR1 SEHNR, CDR2 FQNEAQ (reference sequence). CDR3: CASSLDGLNYGYTF. DNA for the CDR3: TGTGCCAGCAGCTTAGACGGACTCAACTATGGCTACACCTTC.

This clonotype has ten or more counts. The rearrangement uses TRBV7-3 and TRBJ2-5, with D maybe TRBD2 (6 bases). There are 15 residues in the CDR3. CDR1 is SGHTA and CDR2 is FQGTGA in the germline V gene. V gave up 1 base and J gave up 5 bases, with 14 bases separating them. The CDR3 loop reads CASSLISGAGETQYF. In nucleotides, the CDR3 is TGTGCCAGCAGCTTAATCTCGGGAGCGGGCGAGACCCAGTACTTC.

This clonotype appeared many times. The V call is TRBV6-5, the J call TRBJ1-1; D gene uncertain. CDR3 size: 15 residues. From germline, CDR1 is MNHEY and CDR2 SVGAGI. V was shortened by 0 bases and J by 4 bases, with 12 bases between the two germline ends. Here the CDR3 DNA reads TGTGCCAGCAGTTACTCACGGGAGTTCGGCACTGAAGCTTTCTTT. Protein sequence: CASSYSREFGTEAFF.

The rearrangement joins TRBV29-1 to TRBJ1-4, with a possible D match to TRBD1 (5 bases). V was pared by 6 bases and J by 0 bases, with 11 bases between. Germline CDR1 and CDR2: SQVTM and ANQGSEA. The length of the CDR3 is 14 residues. As DNA, the CDR3 is TGCAGCGTGACTGGGACGGCAACTAATGAAAAACTGTTTTTT. This translates into CSVTGTATNEKLFF.

This clonotype was observed a few times. The V gene is TRBV9, the J gene TRBJ2-2; no clear D. Germline loops: CDR1 SGDLS, CDR2 YYNGEE. CDR3 size: 15 residues. V lost 2 bases, J lost 4 bases, and 12 bases lay in between. The CDR3 region is CASSVQDILTGELFF. Written as DNA, the CDR3 is TGTGCCAGCAGCGTCCAAGACATCCTCACCGGGGAGCTGTTTTTT.

This clonotype was recorded many times. The chain recombines TRBV2 with TRBJ2-5; D remains ambiguous. The CDR3 has 16 residues. CDR1 is SNHLY, CDR2 FYNNEI, per germline. V dropped 8 bases and J dropped 1 base, with 20 bases sitting between them. The CDR3 loop reads CASRSRHRLTQETQYF. The CDR3 DNA sequence: TGTGCCAGCCGTTCGCGGCACCGGCTTACCCAAGAGACCCAGTACTTC.

This clonotype came up many times. This chain connects TRBV20-1 to TRBJ2-3; D might be TRBD1 or TRBD2, each matching 5 bases. Trimming left V 5 bases short and J 6 bases short, with 15 bases between. Germline CDR1 reads DFQATT; CDR2 reads SNEGSKA (reference sequence). The CDR3 is 13 residues long. CDR3 sequence: CSAGTRWGDTQYF. CDR3 bases: TGCAGTGCTGGCACCCGTTGGGGGGATACGCAGTATTTT.